What follows describes a single TCR beta chain. What this receptor recognizes is not known. The input lacks base qualities; no much larger clone sits a single base away. Library method: the immunoSEQ multiplex PCR assay. For the multiplex PCR, a mixture combining 60 forward primers for TCR Vbeta segments and 13 reverse primers for TCR Jbeta segments was used. The CDR3 region of rearranged TCR beta genes was amplified from genomic DNA with a multiplex PCR assay. The Illumina HiSeq System was used to sequence the amplified TCR beta libraries as 87-base-pair reads. The study's processing was this. A later analysis counted about 80 million unique TCR beta chains across the 650 to 800 repertoires, and around 9.9 million of these chains were shared by at least two donors. To remove PCR and sequencing errors, raw reads were error-corrected and collapsed into unique sequences using a nearest-neighbor algorithm that merged closely related sequences. Alignment of CDR3 sequences to IMGT reference sequences was used to assign V, D and J gene segments. For a sequence to be retained, a match of at least six nucleotides was required to both a V gene segment and a J gene segment. A rearrangement was called productive if the CDR3 had no stop codons and remained in frame with V and J, and every other rearrangement was called non-productive. CDR3 was defined according to IMGT convention as the region running from the second conserved V-encoded cysteine to the conserved J-encoded phenylalanine. Sequences without an unambiguous match to a single V gene segment were excluded from the earlier analysis of a few hundred of the donors. In an earlier analysis of several hundred of the donors, V segments were called functional above 56.7% productive rearrangements and were called segregating when the between-donor standard deviation exceeded 5%. A statistical classification framework was built for diagnosing cytomegalovirus status from the catalog of TCR beta chain sequences. A later analysis assigned V and J genes by comparing TCR nucleotide sequences with IMGT/GENE-DB human TR gene sequences. The TCRdist pipeline was used in a later analysis to assign CDR3 sequences and most-parsimonious VDJ recombination scenarios. In a later analysis, every TCR beta chain was defined by the combination of its CDR3 amino acid sequence and its V-gene family, and reads without a unique V-gene family were dropped. In a later analysis, several hundred highly shared, low-generation-probability nucleotide sequences were removed to address suspected cross-contamination and a sequencing artifact. A later analysis calculated a clonal expansion index for each public chain from normalized within-repertoire ranks of inferred template counts. In a later analysis, generation probabilities were computed using a VDJ recombination model fitted to out-of-frame rearrangements, and the results were checked against IGoR. Hypergeometric tests were used in a later analysis to score TCR-TCR, TCR-HLA and TCR-CMV co-occurrence, with a repertoire-size bias correction applied to the TCR pairs. A later analysis estimated false discovery rates by permuting HLA or CMV assignments 20 times. In a later analysis, co-occurring TCRs were grouped using DBSCAN, with TCRdist sequence similarity added in when clustering inside HLA-allele-positive subsets. Repertoires with fewer than 30,000 or more than 120,000 public chains were left out of co-occurrence clustering, as were about 5 repertoires with anomalous nucleotide sharing. TCRdb carries this immuneACCESS record with in-frame sequences only. Its versions omit some clonotypes, under half of them owing to an unresolved V gene in the studies checked, with the rest unexplained. D and trimming come from the DNA, and the V and J calls and clone size come from that table. The sample has around 99,000 clones on record, under 85% of them singletons. 7.3% of the sample is held by the ten biggest clonotypes.

This record comes from a study of cytomegalovirus exposure and HLA in healthy donors (TCRdb year 2017). Looking at the study overall: An earlier analysis of more than 550 of the donors reported roughly 300 Gb of sequence data and around 120 million unique TCR beta sequences obtained from approximately 180 million T cells. A later genetic analysis used genome-wide SNP genotypes for about 65% of the roughly 670 donors, treating that subset as a discovery cohort. An early release covering approximately 600 HLA-typed donors comprised 250 to 350 gigabases of sequencing data and around 80 million unique TCR sequences. To study patterns of TCR occurrence, a later analysis re-analyzed previously published TCR beta repertoires from several hundred donors and added high-resolution HLA genotyping. The number of typed donors differed by locus: about 620-640 for A, B, C, DRB1 and DQB1; 522 for DQA1; approximately 610 for DPA1; and around 470 for DPB1. Donor age, sex, ethnicity and CMV serostatus were compiled together with the repertoire data. To predict cytomegalovirus infection status, the study combined high-throughput TCR immunosequencing, statistical association of individual TCRs with disease status, and machine learning. The study aimed to test whether signatures of past pathogen exposure could be identified by cataloging public T cell receptors. Every repertoire in the discovery cohort had been generated on one and the same sequencing platform. Of the 350 to 450 genotyped donors, 75% to 85% were placed in the genetic ancestry cluster associated with self-reported Caucasian donors. HLA typing covered class I and class II loci at four-digit resolution. Because of strong linkage in the cohort, four to six DR-DQ haplotypes were treated as single units for association and clustering. To decide whether each TCR beta V gene segment behaved as functional or pseudogenic, an earlier analysis of approximately 600 of the donors relied on high-throughput TCR beta sequencing. Among about 360 genotyped donors of the cohort, an average of approximately 230,000 unique TCR beta nucleotide sequences were sequenced per donor, around 20% of them non-productive. The study used immunosequencing to profile the T cell repertoires of approximately 640 subjects and linked those repertoires to cytomegalovirus serostatus. In the later analysis, no new phenotypic data were used to find candidate immune exposures; instead, reliance was placed on TCR beta sequences and their occurrence across donors. Along with the roughly 710-subject first cohort, a separate validation cohort of over a hundred different subjects was used. Beyond this particular receptor, the publication reports: Several of the top co-occurrence clusters appeared to be linked to parvovirus B19, influenza, CMV and Epstein-Barr virus, according to a later analysis. A few of the identified cytomegalovirus-associated TCR beta chains were confirmed in vitro to be specific for cytomegalovirus antigens. In a later genetic analysis, fewer N-insertions in productive TCRs were reported among donors in an Asian-associated ancestry cluster than the approximately 630-donor mean. In a later analysis, HLA-associated TCR beta chains showed more clonal expansion and lower generation probabilities than non-associated chains that were equally common. In a later analysis, TCR association rates were found to vary across HLA loci, with the most associated TCRs seen for DRB1 alleles and the fewest for HLA-C alleles. Most CMV-associated TCR beta chains appeared to be HLA-restricted in a later analysis, and the HLA associations seemed to be driven largely by CMV exposure. Only TCR beta chains were sequenced in this cohort, and the absence of alpha or paired-chain data limited detectable features. A further reported finding was that TCR beta sequences accurately predicted the HLA-A and HLA-B alleles for most subjects in the first cohort. When HLA alleles, especially DR and DQ, strongly co-occurred, attributing TCR associations to individual alleles was difficult. Specific HLA alleles were associated with 16,951 TCR beta sequences at a false discovery rate of 0.05 in a later analysis. HLA typing was unavailable for some donors at each locus, so association tests used only the typed subset. While some public TCRs were present in many individuals, most TCR sequences turned up only very rarely across donors. An association between a missense DCLRE1C variant and V-gene and J-gene trimming of TCR beta chains was found in a later genetic analysis and replicated in an independent cohort. Immune exposure information for the cohort was limited to CMV serostatus. Broadly in line with IMGT annotations, most TCR beta V segments showed up in productive rearrangements about 90% or about 30% of the time in an earlier analysis of under 700 of the donors. In both the original and validation cohorts, the classifier was reported to diagnose cytomegalovirus status with high specificity and sensitivity. Because counts were too low, some 17 rarely observed V segments, including chromosome 9 orphons, were excluded from the earlier analysis of under 650 of the donors. The 87-base-pair reads could not distinguish some IMGT-functional V segments, including TRBV6-2 and TRBV6-3, so those segments were excluded. A cluster of highly shared sequence variants was judged likely to represent a technical artifact of the sequencing pipeline. The study listed 164 TCR beta chains as associated with cytomegalovirus. Linkage disequilibrium might explain the correlated functional status among segregating V segments, but an unknown experimental factor could not be ruled out. The presence/absence analyses assumed that sequencing depth was roughly uniform across donors, and that assumption may not be true. The authors suggested that the approach could potentially be extended to other disease states and immunological phenotypes.

CDR1 GTSNPN and CDR2 SVGIG are derived from the germline V gene (reference sequence). V loses 7 bases at its end and J loses 14 bases; junction bases beyond the gene matches: 7. The CDR3 holds 12 amino acids from the cysteine to the phenylalanine. Only the CDR3 part of the read is kept: 36 bases, read in frame from the first base. The cohort consisted of 666 healthy bone marrow donors. At the time of sampling, every cohort member was nominally healthy, though immune exposures that went unrecorded were likely present. The donor was CMV seropositive and was included in the group of some 290 seropositive cohort members. A peripheral blood sample was collected from each donor, and TCR beta sequencing was performed on peripheral blood mononuclear cells. Genomic DNA extraction from the blood cell samples was performed with the Qiagen DNeasy Blood Extraction Kit.

The sample comprised PBMCs. The TCR originated in a man aged 50 to 60 in good health and CMV-seropositive. Recombination joined TRBV30 with TRBJ2-1, with 14 bases matching TRBD2. The nucleotide sequence reads TGTGCCTTGGGGACTAGCGGGGGTACGGAGTTCTTC. The translation is CALGTSGGTEFF.